The T cell receptor beta chain described here comes from a study of OX40 agonist ivuxolimab in advanced cancers. V lost 1 base and J 7 bases, leaving 10 bases between the germline ends. Germline V gene sequence: CDR1 SGHTA, CDR2 FQGNSA. This CDR3 contains 13 residues. Generated by immunoSEQ multiplex PCR, the TCRdb table keeps only in-frame clones and is missing some. The sample lists over 80,000 clones, 70% to 90% occurring once. This chain uses TRBV7-2 with TRBJ1-1; the D is unclear. The sequenced sample was CD4+ or CD8+ T cells sorted from blood, obtained in a trial of the OX40 agonist ivuxolimab. This sequence originates from an adult with an advanced solid tumor such as melanoma, head and neck, liver or kidney cancer. In nucleotides, the CDR3 is TGTGCCAGCAGCTTAGTAGTAATAGGTGAAGCTTTCTTT. It specifies CASSLVVIGEAFF.